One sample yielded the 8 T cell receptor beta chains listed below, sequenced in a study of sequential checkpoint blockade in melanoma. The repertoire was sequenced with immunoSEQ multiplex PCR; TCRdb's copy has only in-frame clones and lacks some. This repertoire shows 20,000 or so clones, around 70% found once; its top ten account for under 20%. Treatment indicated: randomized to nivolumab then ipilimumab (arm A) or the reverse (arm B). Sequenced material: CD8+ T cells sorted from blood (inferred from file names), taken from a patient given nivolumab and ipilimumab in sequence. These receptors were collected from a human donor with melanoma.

The chain's CDR3 is CASSLAEVSVHNSPLHF. The CDR3 coding sequence is TGTGCCAGCAGCTTGGCCGAGGTCTCAGTTCATAATTCACCCCTCCACTTT. The rearrangement links TRBV5-6 to TRBJ1-6, with D unresolved. Germline V lookup: CDR1 SGHDT, CDR2 YYEEEE. The CDR3 covers 17 residues. Trimming left V 0 bases short and J 5 bases short, with 15 bases between.

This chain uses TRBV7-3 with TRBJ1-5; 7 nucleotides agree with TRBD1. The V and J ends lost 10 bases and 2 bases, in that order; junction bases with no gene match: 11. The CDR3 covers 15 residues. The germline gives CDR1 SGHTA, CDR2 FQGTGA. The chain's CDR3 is CAIKTGRLGNQPQHF. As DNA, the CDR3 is TGTGCCATCAAGACAGGGAGGCTTGGCAATCAGCCCCAGCATTTT. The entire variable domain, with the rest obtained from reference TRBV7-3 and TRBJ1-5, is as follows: GAGVSQTPSNKVTEKGKYVELRCDPISGHTALYWYRQSLGQGPEFLIYFQGTGAADDSGLPNDRFFAVRPEGSVSTLKIQRTERGDSAVYLCAIKTGRLGNQPQHFGDGTRLSIL.

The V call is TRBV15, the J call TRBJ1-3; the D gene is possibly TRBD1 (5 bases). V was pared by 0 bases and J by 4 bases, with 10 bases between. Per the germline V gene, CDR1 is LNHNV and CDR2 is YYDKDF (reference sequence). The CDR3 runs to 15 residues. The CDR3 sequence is CATSRDRGLGNTIYF. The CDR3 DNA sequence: TGTGCCACCAGCAGAGATCGGGGGTTGGGAAACACCATATATTTT. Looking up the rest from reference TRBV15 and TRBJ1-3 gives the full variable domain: DAMVIQNPRYQVTQFGKPVTLSCSQTLNHNVMYWYQQKSSQAPKLLFHYYDKDFNNEADTPDNFQSRRPNTSFCFLDIRSPGLGDTAMYLCATSRDRGLGNTIYFGEGSWLTVV.

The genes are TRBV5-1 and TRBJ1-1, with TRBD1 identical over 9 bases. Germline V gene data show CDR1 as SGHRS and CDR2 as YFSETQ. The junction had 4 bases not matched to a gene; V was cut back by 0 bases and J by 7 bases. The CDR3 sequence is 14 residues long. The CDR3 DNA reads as TGCGCCAGCAGCTTGGGGACAGGGGAAGTTGAAGCTTTCTTT. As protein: CASSLGTGEVEAFF.

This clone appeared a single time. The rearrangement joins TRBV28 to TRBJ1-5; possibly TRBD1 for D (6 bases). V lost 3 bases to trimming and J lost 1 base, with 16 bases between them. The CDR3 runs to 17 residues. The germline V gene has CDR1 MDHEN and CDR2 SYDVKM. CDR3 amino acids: CASSFERGLLSNQPQHF. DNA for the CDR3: TGTGCCAGCAGTTTCGAGAGGGGGTTGTTAAGCAATCAGCCCCAGCATTTT.

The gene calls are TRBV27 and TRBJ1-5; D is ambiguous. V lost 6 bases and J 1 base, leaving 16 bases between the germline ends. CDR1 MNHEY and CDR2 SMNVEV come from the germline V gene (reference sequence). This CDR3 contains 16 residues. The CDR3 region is CASSREIPPSNQPQHF. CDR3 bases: TGTGCCAGCAGCCGAGAGATACCTCCCAGCAATCAGCCCCAGCATTTT.

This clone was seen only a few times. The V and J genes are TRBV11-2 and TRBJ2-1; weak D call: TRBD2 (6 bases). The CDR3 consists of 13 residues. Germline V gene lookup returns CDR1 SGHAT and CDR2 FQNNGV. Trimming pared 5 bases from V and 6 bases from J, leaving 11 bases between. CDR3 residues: CASSPSRGNEQFF. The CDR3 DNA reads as TGTGCCAGCAGCCCTTCGCGGGGCAATGAGCAGTTCTTC.

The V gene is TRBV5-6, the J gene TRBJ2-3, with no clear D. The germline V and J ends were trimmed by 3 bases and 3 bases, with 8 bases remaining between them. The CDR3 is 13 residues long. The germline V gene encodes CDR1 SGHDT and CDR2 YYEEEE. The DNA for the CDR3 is TGTGCCAGCAGCTCGGTTGAGACAGATACGCAGTATTTT. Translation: CASSSVETDTQYF.